This TCR beta chain was identified during a study of post-analysis software for immune sequencing data. Whole-study results and caveats: About five TRBV segments, including TRBV5-6, TRBV5-1 and TRBV20-1, were more frequent in patients than controls. Patients with multiple sclerosis recorded significantly lower normalized Chao1 diversity than controls, the study found.

Regarding this clonotype: Its antigen remains unidentified.

TCR beta cDNA libraries had unique molecular identifiers. Once about 0.9 to 11 million T cells were used, hundreds of thousands of cDNA molecules resulted. TCRdb itself ran the PCR reads through MiXCR, one entry per CDR3 protein. The sample has about 820,000 distinct CDR3 sequences; roughly 50% are singletons. Per the germline V gene, CDR1 is MNHEY and CDR2 is SVGAGI. The CDR3 extends over 13 amino acids. The material sequenced was blood. This chain uses TRBV6-5 with TRBJ2-4, with D possibly being TRBD1 or TRBD2 (5 bases each). Matching the DNA end better, TRBJ2-5 makes the J call doubtful. The TCR comes from a girl between 5 and 17 years old with multiple sclerosis. This chain's CDR3 is CASGRPFQGTQYF. DNA of the CDR3: TGTGCCAGCGGGAGACCCTTCCAGGGGACCCAGTACTTC.